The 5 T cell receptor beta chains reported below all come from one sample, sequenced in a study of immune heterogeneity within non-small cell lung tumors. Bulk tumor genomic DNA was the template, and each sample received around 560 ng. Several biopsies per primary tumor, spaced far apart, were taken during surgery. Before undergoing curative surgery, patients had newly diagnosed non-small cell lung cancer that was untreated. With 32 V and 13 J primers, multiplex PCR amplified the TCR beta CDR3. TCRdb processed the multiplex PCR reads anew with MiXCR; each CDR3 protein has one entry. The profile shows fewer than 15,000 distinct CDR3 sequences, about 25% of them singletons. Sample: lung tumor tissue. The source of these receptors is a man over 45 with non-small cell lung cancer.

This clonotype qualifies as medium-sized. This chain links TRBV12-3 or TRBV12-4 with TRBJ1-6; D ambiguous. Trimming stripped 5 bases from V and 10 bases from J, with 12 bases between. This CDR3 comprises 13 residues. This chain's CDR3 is CASSNGGSSPLHF. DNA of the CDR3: TGTGCCAGCAGTAACGGAGGGAGCTCACCCCTCCACTTT.

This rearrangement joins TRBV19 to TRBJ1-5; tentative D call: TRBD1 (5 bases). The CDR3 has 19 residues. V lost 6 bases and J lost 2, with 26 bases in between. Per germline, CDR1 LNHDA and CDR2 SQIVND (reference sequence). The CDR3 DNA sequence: TGTGCCAGTAGGACCAATAGAGGTTTGGTGCAGGGCGGCAATCAGCCCCAGCATTTT. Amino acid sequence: CASRTNRGLVQGGNQPQHF.

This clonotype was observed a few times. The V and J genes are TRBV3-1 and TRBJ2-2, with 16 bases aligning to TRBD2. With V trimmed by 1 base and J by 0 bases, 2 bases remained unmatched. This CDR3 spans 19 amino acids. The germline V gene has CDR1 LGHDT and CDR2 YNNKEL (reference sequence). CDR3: CASSQAGLAGGPNTGELFF. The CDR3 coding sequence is TGTGCCAGCAGCCAAGCGGGACTAGCGGGAGGGCCGAACACCGGGGAGCTGTTTTTT.

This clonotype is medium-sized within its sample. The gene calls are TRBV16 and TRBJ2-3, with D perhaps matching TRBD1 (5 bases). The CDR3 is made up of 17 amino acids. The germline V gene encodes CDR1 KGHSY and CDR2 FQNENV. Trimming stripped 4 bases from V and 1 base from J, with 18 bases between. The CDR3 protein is CASSRRITGMGTDTQYF. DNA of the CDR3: TGTGCCAGCAGCCGAAGGATCACAGGAATGGGCACAGATACGCAGTATTTT.

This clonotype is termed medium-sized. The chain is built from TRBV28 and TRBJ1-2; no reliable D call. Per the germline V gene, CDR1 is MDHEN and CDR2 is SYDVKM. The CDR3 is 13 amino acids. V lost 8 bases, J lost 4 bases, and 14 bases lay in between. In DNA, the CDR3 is TGTGCCAGCTTCAGTCAGGCCCTCTATGGCTACACCTTC. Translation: CASFSQALYGYTF.